This T cell receptor beta chain appears in the sequencing data of a study of T cell changes during pregnancy in multiple sclerosis. V lost 0 bases to trimming and J lost 0 bases; unmatched junction nucleotides: 2. CDR1 is SGHTS, CDR2 YDEGEE, per germline. This CDR3 contains 16 residues. Only in-frame clones appear in the TCRdb table, and some are missing; sequencing was by immunoSEQ multiplex PCR. The sample contains more than 45,000 clones, over 85% of which appear only once. This rearrangement joins TRBV5-8 to TRBJ2-1; TRBD1 matches 8 bases. Sequences were derived from CD4+ T cells from peripheral blood mononuclear cells, sampled in the first trimester of pregnancy. This receptor was obtained from a female donor with multiple sclerosis, enrolled in a pregnancy study. CDR3 region: CASSLGDRSSYNEQFF. In DNA, the CDR3 is TGTGCCAGCAGCTTGGGGGACAGGAGCTCCTACAATGAGCAGTTCTTC.